This T cell receptor beta chain was found in a study of OX40 agonist ivuxolimab in advanced cancers. The V gene lost 5 bases and the J gene lost 6 bases, with 13 bases spanning the gap. This CDR3 is 13 amino acids long. Germline V gives CDR1 MNHNY, CDR2 SVGAGI (reference sequence). Produced via immunoSEQ multiplex PCR; TCRdb's table is partial and in-frame only. This sample has about 17,000 clones, with 75% to 85% found just once. This sequence was found in an adult with an advanced solid tumor such as melanoma, head and neck, liver or kidney cancer. Sequencing used CD4+ or CD8+ T cells sorted from blood, obtained in a trial of the OX40 agonist ivuxolimab. The chain joins TRBV6-6 to TRBJ1-2; possibly TRBD1 for D (5 bases). The CDR3 DNA follows: TGTGCCAGCAGTCCGACAGTCTCGGATGGCTACACCTTC. Encoded protein: CASSPTVSDGYTF.